These 8 T cell receptor beta chains were all obtained from the same sample, sequenced in a study of blood T cell repertoires in COVID-19. Data came from immunoSEQ multiplex PCR; TCRdb stores just in-frame clones and leaves some out. The repertoire includes about 220,000 clones, about 91% of them detected once, and roughly 2.3% sits in the top ten. Specimen: PBMCs or T cells enriched from blood (not recorded which). These TCRs come from a woman aged 40 to 50 with acute COVID-19.

J is TRBJ1-1 and V is TRBV18; 10 bases are shared with TRBD1. Germline CDR1 KGHSH, CDR2 LQKENI. The CDR3 covers 14 residues. Losses at the gene ends were 4 bases for V and 4 bases for J; bases not matched to a gene: 3. CDR3 sequence reads: CASSRDRGGTEAFF. CDR3 in DNA: TGTGCCAGCTCACGGGACAGGGGAGGCACTGAAGCTTTCTTT.

This chain joins TRBV27 and TRBJ2-6; D uncertain. The CDR3 runs 15 residues. CDR1 and CDR2 from the germline V gene are MNHEY and SMNVEV (reference sequence). V was pared by 2 bases and J by 2 bases, with 7 bases between. The CDR3 sequence is CASSLVRTGANVLTF. The CDR3 DNA sequence: TGTGCCAGCAGTTTAGTGAGGACTGGGGCCAACGTCCTGACTTTC. The whole variable domain, remainder taken from reference TRBV27 and TRBJ2-6, is EAQVTQNPRYLITVTGKKLTVTCSQNMNHEYMSWYRQDPGLGLRQIYYSMNVEVTDKGDVPEGYKVSRKEKRNFPLILESPSPNQTSLYFCASSLVRTGANVLTFGAGSRLTVL.

V is TRBV4-3 and J is TRBJ2-1; perhaps TRBD1 as D (6 bases). Germline-derived CDR1 and CDR2 are LGHNA and YSLEER. The CDR3 length is 17 residues. V was pared by 0 bases and J by 3 bases, with 15 bases between. CDR3 bases: TGCGCCAGCAGCCAAGACGGCGGGTCAGGGGACTACAATGAGCAGTTCTTC. Translating gives CASSQDGGSGDYNEQFF.

The chain has TRBV7-2 and TRBJ1-1, with a tentative D call TRBD1 (6 bases). The V and J ends lost 4 bases and 0 bases respectively, with 9 bases between them. Germline V gene lookup returns CDR1 SGHTA and CDR2 FQGNSA. CDR3 length equals 14 residues. The CDR3 DNA sequence: TGTGCCAGCAGCTCCGGACAGTTGAACACTGAAGCTTTCTTT. Protein: CASSSGQLNTEAFF.

The chain uses TRBV21-1 and TRBJ1-2. TRBV21-1 is listed as a pseudogene. The CDR3 sequence is 15 residues long. The CDR3 protein is CASSYRTLPGDGYTF. The CDR3 region has the DNA TGTGCCAGCAGCTACCGGACTTTGCCAGGTGATGGCTACACCTTC.

The V gene is TRBV11-1, the J gene TRBJ1-2; 8 bases are shared with TRBD1. CDR3 size: 12 residues. Germline CDR1 and CDR2: SGHAT and FQDESV (reference sequence). Unmatched junction bases numbered 1, after V lost 3 bases and J lost 7 bases. CDR3 nucleotide sequence: TGTGCCAGCAGCTTGGGACAGGCTGGCTACACCTTC. It translates to CASSLGQAGYTF.

The chain links TRBV18 to TRBJ1-1; D remains unclear. Trimming left V 6 bases short and J 1 base short, with 9 bases between. CDR1 is KGHSH, CDR2 LQKENI, per germline. This CDR3 contains 13 residues. The CDR3 reads CASSPPQNTEAFF. The CDR3 DNA sequence: TGTGCCAGCTCGCCTCCACAGAACACTGAAGCTTTCTTT.

This rearrangement joins TRBV5-1 to TRBJ2-6; D is ambiguous. Germline V gene data show CDR1 as SGHRS and CDR2 as YFSETQ. CDR3 length equals 15 residues. V dropped 0 bases and J dropped 0 bases, with 4 bases sitting between them. The CDR3 protein is CASSLVLSGANVLTF. The DNA of the CDR3 is TGCGCCAGCAGCTTGGTACTCTCTGGGGCCAACGTCCTGACTTTC.